One sample yielded the 27 T cell receptor beta chains listed below, sequenced in a study of T cells in Graves' hyperthyroidism and ophthalmopathy (dated by TCRdb to between 2018 and 2021). Receptors were amplified or captured by multiplex PCR. Sequencing used an Illumina HiSeq 2000. Amplification of TCR beta CDR3 regions was carried out from RNA transcripts. The first round of RT-PCR for the TCR CDR3 was performed with the HTBI primer set and the Qiagen OneStep RT-PCR kit. TCRdb reran the public reads through fastp at Q25 and MiXCR, keeping productive beta chains. Entries that share a CDR3 protein sequence are merged under the most common genes and DNA. The sample yields about 600,000 distinct CDR3 sequences; roughly 14% were counted once. Around an eighth of the sample is held by the ten biggest clonotypes. What was sequenced was blood. These receptors all come from a woman between 45 and 60 years old with Graves' ophthalmopathy.

The gene calls are TRBV5-5 and TRBJ1-2; D is perhaps TRBD1 (6 bases). Germline V gene data show CDR1 as SGHKS and CDR2 as YYEKEE (reference sequence). The CDR3 is 13 residues long. V lost 6 bases and J 6 bases, leaving 15 bases between the germline ends. The CDR3 nucleotides are TGTGCCAGCACCCCGAAGGGGGGCGATGGCTACACCTTC. Protein: CASTPKGGDGYTF.

This rearrangement joins TRBV5-6 to TRBJ1-6; possible D gene TRBD1, 6 bases. Germline CDR1 and CDR2: SGHDT and YYEEEE. Deletions cut 0 bases from V and 7 bases from J, with 11 bases between. CDR3 length equals 15 residues. The CDR3 DNA reads as TGTGCCAGCAGCTTGGATATAGGGGGGAATTCACCCCTCCACTTT. This codes for CASSLDIGGNSPLHF.

This clonotype was detected many times. The chain recombines TRBV30 with TRBJ1-2; 7 bases match TRBD1. V shed 4 bases, J shed 2 bases, and the junction held 1 base outside the gene matches. Germline CDR1 GTSNPN, CDR2 SVGIG (reference sequence). The CDR3 runs 12 residues. The CDR3 region is CAWTQGNYGYTF. CDR3 sequence (DNA): TGTGCCTGGACACAGGGGAACTATGGCTACACCTTC.

Comment on this clonotype: Compared with germline, one end of the junction differs, possibly owing to a read error. CDR3 protein: CASSVEASGSHERYF. The CDR3 nucleotides read TGTGCCAGCAGCGTAGAGGCTAGCGGGAGCCACGAGCGGTACTTC. V is TRBV9 and J is TRBJ2-7; TRBD2 matches 10 bases. CDR3 length equals 15 residues. Germline V CDR1 and CDR2: SGDLS, YYNGEE.

As to this clonotype: At one boundary the junction diverges from the germline segment, which might be a read error. The chain recombines TRBV30 with TRBJ2-5; D may correspond to TRBD1 or TRBD2 (5 bases each). This CDR3 region has 10 residues. Germline V CDR1 and CDR2: GTSNPN, SVGIG (reference sequence). The DNA of the CDR3 is TGTGCCTGGAGTAGGGGAACAGCGGACTTC. Translated, it gives CAWSRGTADF.

This clonotype was observed a few times. The chain combines TRBV7-2 with TRBJ2-3; 8 nucleotides align to TRBD1. The CDR3 sequence is 13 residues long. V lost 5 bases and J lost 6; bases outside the gene matches: 4. Germline V lookup: CDR1 SGHTA, CDR2 FQGNSA. The CDR3 DNA is TGTGCCAGCAGCATAGGGACAGGCGATACGCAGTATTTT. Its translation: CASSIGTGDTQYF.

The table lists this clonotype with many counts. The chain has TRBV28 and TRBJ1-2, with 8 bases aligning to TRBD1. V lost 2 bases to trimming and J lost 4 bases; unmatched junction nucleotides: 9. The germline CDR1 and CDR2 sequences are MDHEN and SYDVKM. The CDR3 is made up of 16 amino acids. The CDR3 nucleotides are TGTGCCAGCAGTTTACTCCAGGGGGCCAATGTCTATGGCTACACCTTC. Protein: CASSLLQGANVYGYTF.

This clonotype was recorded many times. The chain uses TRBV11-1 and TRBJ2-1; 9 nucleotides agree with TRBD1. Per germline, CDR1 SGHAT and CDR2 FQDESV (reference sequence). The CDR3 runs 14 residues. Trimming at V came to 5 bases and at J to 9 bases, leaving 8 bases not matched to a gene. For the CDR3, the DNA is TGTGCCAGCAGCCGTCGGACAGGGGAGGTTGAGCAGTTCTTC. It is translated as CASSRRTGEVEQFF. The whole variable domain, remainder taken from reference TRBV11-1 and TRBJ2-1, is EAEVAQSPRYKITEKSQAVAFWCDPISGHATLYWYRQILGQGPELLVQFQDESVVDDSQLPKDRFSAERLKGVDSTLKIQPAELGDSAMYLCASSRRTGEVEQFFGPGTRLTVL.

This clonotype was detected ten times or more. This chain connects TRBV12-3 or TRBV12-4 to TRBJ2-1; the D is unclear. This CDR3 is 13 amino acids long. V dropped 6 bases and J dropped 6 bases, with 12 bases sitting between them. The CDR3 sequence: CASSTPGPNEQFF. The CDR3, as DNA: TGTGCCAGCAGCACCCCCGGCCCCAATGAGCAGTTCTTC.

This clonotype was seen at least ten times. Written as DNA, the CDR3 is TGTGCCAGCAGCGTAGGTATGCGGGGAAGAGATACGCAGTATTTT. Residues: CASSVGMRGRDTQYF. The chain joins TRBV9 to TRBJ2-3; perhaps TRBD2 as D (6 bases). CDR3 length: 15 residues. Trimming removed 0 bases from V and 5 bases from J, with 13 bases in between. Germline lookup yields CDR1 SGDLS and CDR2 YYNGEE.

This chain connects TRBV20-1 to TRBJ1-1; 9 nucleotides match TRBD1. The CDR3 runs 16 residues. The trim removed 3 bases at V and 5 bases at J, leaving 13 bases unmatched. Per the germline V gene, CDR1 is DFQATT and CDR2 is SNEGSKA (reference sequence). The CDR3 loop is CSASPPPGQGVTEAFF. DNA for the CDR3: TGCAGTGCTAGCCCACCCCCGGGACAGGGTGTGACTGAAGCTTTCTTT.

This clonotype was seen many times. The V and J genes are TRBV2 and TRBJ1-6; tentatively, D is TRBD1 (6 bases). Germline V gene lookup returns CDR1 SNHLY and CDR2 FYNNEI. With 1 base removed from V and 7 bases from J, the gap between germline ends came to 11 bases. The CDR3 runs 15 residues. The CDR3 region is CASSEGGGANSPLHF. Here the CDR3 DNA reads TGTGCCAGCAGTGAAGGGGGGGGGGCAAATTCACCCCTCCACTTT.

At least ten counts were recorded for this clonotype. This chain uses TRBV3-1 with TRBJ1-2; 7 bases align to TRBD1. Trimming took 5 bases from V and 4 from J; bases not matched to a gene: 7. Germline lookup yields CDR1 LGHDT and CDR2 YNNKEL (reference sequence). The CDR3 consists of 14 residues. The CDR3 DNA reads TGTGCCAGCAGCTACGGACAGGAAAGCTATGGCTACACCTTC. Translated: CASSYGQESYGYTF.

This clonotype occurred many times. This sequence joins TRBV28 and TRBJ2-5; 11 bases align to TRBD2. The germline V gene encodes CDR1 MDHEN and CDR2 SYDVKM. There are 16 residues in the CDR3. V gave up 2 bases and J gave up 1 base; unmatched junction bases: 3. DNA for the CDR3: TGTGCCAGCAGTTTAACTAGCGGGAGCGGCCAAGAGACCCAGTACTTC. It encodes CASSLTSGSGQETQYF.

This clonotype was seen more than once but under ten times. The chain has TRBV15 and TRBJ2-7, with D unclear. Looked up from germline, CDR1 is LNHNV and CDR2 is YYDKDF (reference sequence). The CDR3 has 15 residues. V dropped 2 bases and J dropped 5 bases, with 16 bases sitting between them. The CDR3 loop reads CATSRSISSNNEQYF. As DNA, the CDR3 is TGTGCCACCAGCAGATCCATATCAAGCAACAACGAGCAGTACTTC.

This clonotype has a count of ten or more. The rearrangement joins TRBV5-1 to TRBJ2-1; 7 bases line up with TRBD2. Germline CDR1 SGHRS, CDR2 YFSETQ. The J segment lost 3 bases and the V segment lost 2 bases, leaving 5 bases of the junction unmatched. This CDR3 comprises 15 residues. This chain's CDR3 is CASSFAGASYNEQFF. The CDR3 DNA reads TGCGCCAGCAGCTTTGCGGGAGCCAGCTACAATGAGCAGTTCTTC.

This clonotype came up a few times. The V gene is TRBV5-1, the J gene TRBJ1-4; TRBD1 agrees at 8 bases. CDR1 is SGHRS and CDR2 is YFSETQ in the germline V gene. Trimming at V came to 3 bases and at J to 7 bases, leaving 8 bases not matched to a gene. The CDR3 is 15 residues long. The CDR3 region has the DNA TGCGCCAGCAGCTCCGACAGGGGATTATCTGAAAAACTGTTTTTT. It codes for CASSSDRGLSEKLFF.

This clonotype was found many times. The chain is built from TRBV2 and TRBJ1-1; 7 positions agree with TRBD1. CDR3 length equals 15 residues. V lost 3 bases to trimming and J lost 0 bases; unmatched junction nucleotides: 4. From germline, CDR1 is SNHLY and CDR2 FYNNEI. The CDR3 nucleotides are TGTGCCAGCAGTGACGGACAGGTAGTGAACACTGAAGCTTTCTTT. The encoded protein is CASSDGQVVNTEAFF.

The J gene is TRBJ2-3, the V gene TRBV28; 8 bases map to TRBD1. Trimming at V came to 7 bases and at J to 1 base, leaving 10 bases not matched to a gene. Germline V gene sequence: CDR1 MDHEN, CDR2 SYDVKM. This CDR3 contains 16 residues. In nucleotides, the CDR3 is TGTGCCAGCACCCTAACCCAGGGGGCAGGCACAGATACGCAGTATTTT. This sequence encodes CASTLTQGAGTDTQYF.

In regard to this clonotype: At one end the junction does not follow the germline gene, possibly because of a read error. V gene TRBV2 combines with J gene TRBJ2-2; D perhaps matches TRBD1 (7 bases). This CDR3 spans 14 amino acids. The germline gives CDR1 SNHLY, CDR2 FYNNEI. CDR3 region: CARGGTVNPGELFF. In DNA, the CDR3 is TGTGCCAGAGGGGGGACAGTGAACCCCGGGGAGCTGTTTTTT.

This CDR3 is CASSISYNEQFF. The CDR3 DNA reads as TGTGCCAGCAGTATCTCCTACAATGAGCAGTTCTTC. The chain has TRBV6-2 or TRBV6-3 and TRBJ2-1; D unresolved. Trimming removed 5 bases from V and 0 bases from J, with 2 bases in between. Germline CDR1 and CDR2: MNHEY and SVGEGT. CDR3 size: 12 residues.

This clonotype was seen a handful of times. The chain employs TRBV9 and TRBJ2-2; D not resolved. V shed 0 bases and J shed 0 bases, with 9 bases lying between them. The CDR3 covers 16 residues. The germline CDR1 and CDR2 sequences are SGDLS and YYNGEE. In DNA form, the CDR3 reads TGTGCCAGCAGCGTAGCGGAGCGACCGAACACCGGGGAGCTGTTTTTT. Its translation: CASSVAERPNTGELFF.

CDR3 region: CASSLGLTAYNEQFF. As DNA, the CDR3 is TGCGCCAGCAGCTTAGGTCTGACAGCATACAATGAGCAGTTCTTC. The chain carries TRBV5-1 and TRBJ2-1; D is possibly TRBD1 (5 bases). Trimming left V 2 bases short and J 4 bases short, with 13 bases between. CDR3 length equals 15 residues. The germline V gene has CDR1 SGHRS and CDR2 YFSETQ.

This clonotype was seen repeatedly, ten times or more. The V call is TRBV20-1, the J call TRBJ2-2; D is unresolved. V was trimmed by 0 bases and J by 1 base, leaving 9 bases between them. This CDR3 is built from 15 residues. Germline V gene sequence: CDR1 DFQATT, CDR2 SNEGSKA (reference sequence). CDR3 amino acids: CSARDRVVNTGELFF. The CDR3 coding sequence is TGCAGTGCTAGAGATCGCGTAGTGAACACCGGGGAGCTGTTTTTT.

This clonotype was recorded at least ten times. This sequence joins TRBV5-1 and TRBJ2-7; D gene unclear. The CDR3 is 15 amino acids. Germline CDR1 is SGHRS and CDR2 is YFSETQ. The germline V and J ends were trimmed by 5 bases and 3 bases, with 18 bases remaining between them. CDR3: CASSFDGLVLYEQYF. The CDR3 region has the DNA TGCGCCAGCAGTTTCGATGGGCTCGTACTCTACGAGCAGTACTTC.

To note about this clonotype: A much larger clone is a single base away; this may be a read error. This chain uses TRBV4-3 with TRBJ1-2, with 9 bases identical to TRBD1. Germline CDR1 and CDR2: LGHNA and YSLEER. This CDR3 contains 15 residues. J lost 3 bases, V lost 8 bases, and 10 bases had no gene match. For the CDR3, the DNA is TGCGCCAGCGGCCCCACAGGGGGCAGGGACTATGGCTACACCTTC. Its protein is CASGPTGGRDYGYTF.

This clonotype has at least ten counts. The rearrangement links TRBV7-2 to TRBJ1-5, with no clear D. This CDR3 comprises 12 residues. The ends were cut back, 1 base at V and 10 bases at J, with 8 bases in the middle. Germline CDR1 is SGHTA and CDR2 is FQGNSA. The CDR3 DNA sequence: TGTGCCAGCAGCTTAGACAGTACTCCCCAGCATTTT. Translation gives CASSLDSTPQHF.